This paragraph reports one T cell receptor beta chain. Its antigen remains undetermined. No per-base quality is available; no much larger clone lies one base away. In the same sample, other DNA sequences code for this CDR3. The record originates from a study of blood T cell repertoires in COVID-19 (TCRdb year 2020). For context, the study as a whole: Collaborator samples came from the United States, Italy and Spain and covered acute and convalescent phases of COVID-19. The prospective study material was composed of cDNA or gDNA derived from T cells, B-cell-depleted T cells, or PBMCs. The dataset comprised deeply sampled blood TCRbeta repertoires from subjects exposed to, actively infected with, or recovered from COVID-19. The repertoires were made available in a free public database intended to serve as a resource for research on the immune response to SARS-CoV-2. Samples came from the ongoing ImmuneRACE study (first 160 participants) plus 1,254 subjects from 6 global collaborators. Nearly every sample came with metadata listing a de-identified subject ID, COVID-19 status, age in years and sex. HLA class I and class II types, where available, came from metadata supplied by the sample provider rather than from assay-based typing. The paper as a whole reports these results and caveats: Clinical and demographic metadata were provided uncurated, with the amount varying by source and participant.

According to the germline V gene, CDR1 reads MNHEY and CDR2 reads SVGAGI. The junction shows trimming of 2 bases on V and 4 bases on J, and the gene matches do not reach 2 bases of it. Its CDR3 holds 14 amino acids, cysteine through phenylalanine. Only the CDR3 portion is preserved as DNA: 42 bases, with reading frame beginning at the first base. One collaborating source in Seattle enrolled patients during active infection and followed them longitudinally through the course of disease. Whole blood was collected in K2EDTA tubes by collaborating institutions according to the institutions' own protocols. For TCRbeta analysis, collaborators shipped samples in one of three forms: frozen whole blood, isolated PBMCs, or DNA extracted from either of those sample types. TCRbeta CDR3 regions were amplified from genomic DNA using the immunoSEQ Assay, a bias-controlled multiplex PCR. In the source study's methods: The number of nucleated cells in each sample was estimated from the amplification of reference gene primers within the assay. To quantify the absolute abundance of each unique TCRbeta CDR3 rearrangement, sequence reads were collapsed and filtered. For each sample, productive Simpson clonality was calculated as the square root of Simpson's diversity index across productive rearrangements. TCRdb carries this immuneACCESS record with in-frame sequences only. Its versions omit some clonotypes, under half of them owing to an unresolved V gene in the studies checked, with the rest unexplained. That table is the source of V, J and clone size, and D and trimming were worked out from the DNA. The sample data list 170,000 or so clones, and about 83% of these were observed just once. Around an eighth of the sample goes to the ten largest clones.

The TCR sequence derives from a woman in her sixties or seventies with COVID-19, enrolled during active disease. The chain uses TRBV6-5 and TRBJ2-1; TRBD1 lines up with 7 middle nucleotides. Sequenced: peripheral blood. The CDR3 here reads CASSYRDRYNEQFF. The DNA sequence reads TGTGCCAGCAGTTACCGGGACAGATACAATGAGCAGTTCTTC.